Listed here are 17 T cell receptor beta chains from one sample, sequenced in a study of CD8+CD57+ T cells in acquired aplastic anemia (dated by TCRdb to 2016 to 2019). The reads were generated on an Illumina HiSeq 2000. Genomic DNA was used as template for profiling of TCR beta VDJ combinations and CDR3 sequences. The public sequencing data were trimmed at Q25 with fastp and processed into clonotypes with MiXCR by TCRdb, which kept only in-frame beta chains. Each CDR3 protein gets just one entry, which takes the most common genes and DNA from the rows behind it. This sample lists 100,000 to 150,000 distinct CDR3 sequences; about 48% were detected once. The ten largest clones represent about 2.3% of the sample. What was sequenced was sorted CD4+, CD8+, or CD8+CD57+ T cells (not recorded which) from PBMCs. Receptors originate from a human donor in good health, serving as a control.

This clonotype was detected a few times. As DNA, the CDR3 is TGTGCCAGCAGCTTGACTAGCGGGAGCGGAGATACGCAGTATTTT. It is translated as CASSLTSGSGDTQYF. This chain uses TRBV7-2 with TRBJ2-3, with TRBD2 identical over 12 bases. Looked up from germline, CDR1 is SGHTA and CDR2 is FQGNSA. The junction had 3 bases not matched to a gene; V was cut back by 3 bases and J by 5 bases. The CDR3 is 15 amino acids.

This chain connects TRBV6-5 to TRBJ1-4; D possibly corresponds to TRBD1 (6 bases). The CDR3 covers 16 residues. V lost 1 base and J 4 bases, leaving 13 bases between the germline ends. Per the germline V gene, CDR1 is MNHEY and CDR2 is SVGAGI. The CDR3 loop reads CASSYWGGRLNEKLFF. In DNA, the CDR3 is TGTGCCAGCAGTTACTGGGGGGGCCGACTTAATGAAAAACTGTTTTTT.

This clonotype was picked up many times. This chain links TRBV19 with TRBJ2-3, with 9 bases lining up with TRBD1. This CDR3 contains 12 residues. The V gene's germline CDR1 is LNHDA and CDR2 SQIVND (reference sequence). V gave up 5 bases and J gave up 9 bases; unmatched junction bases: 3. Here the CDR3 DNA reads TGTGCCAGTAGTCTAGGACAGGGGACGCAGTATTTT. It is translated as CASSLGQGTQYF.

There are a few counts of this clonotype. This chain uses TRBV7-2 with TRBJ2-7, with TRBD1 identical over 9 bases. V trimming: 3 bases; J trimming: 5 bases; junction bases outside the gene matches: 5. The CDR3 totals 14 residues. CDR1 and CDR2 from the germline V gene are SGHTA and FQGNSA. CDR3 sequence reads: CASSFRTGANEQYF. CDR3 nucleotides: TGTGCCAGCAGCTTCAGGACAGGGGCGAACGAGCAGTACTTC. Full variable domain (remainder filled in from reference TRBV7-2 and TRBJ2-7): GAGVSQSPSNKVTEKGKDVELRCDPISGHTALYWYRQSLGQGLEFLIYFQGNSAPDKSGLPSDRFSAERTGGSVSTLTIQRTQQEDSAVYLCASSFRTGANEQYFGPGTRLTVT.

This clonotype was counted a few times. This chain joins TRBV18 and TRBJ2-1, with D possibly TRBD2 on 6 matching bases. This CDR3 has 13 amino acids. V lost 6 bases and J lost 8, with 14 bases in between. Germline V CDR1 and CDR2: KGHSH, LQKENI. The CDR3 nucleotides read TGTGCCAGCTCGTACCGGGAGCCCGATGAGCAGTTCTTC. Its translation: CASSYREPDEQFF.

The V and J genes are TRBV19 and TRBJ2-5; D tentatively fits TRBD1 or TRBD2 (5 bases each). This CDR3 has 14 amino acids. The V end lost 5 bases, the J end lost 11 bases, and 21 bases lay between the germline ends. CDR1 LNHDA and CDR2 SQIVND come from the germline V gene (reference sequence). This CDR3 is CASSSTRWGWEQYF. CDR3 sequence (DNA): TGTGCCAGTAGTTCTACTAGGTGGGGCTGGGAGCAGTACTTC. Complete variable domain (other parts from reference TRBV19 and TRBJ2-5): DGGITQSPKYLFRKEGQNVTLSCEQNLNHDAMYWYRQDPGQGLRLIYYSQIVNDFQKGDIAEGYSVSREKKESFPLTVTSAQKNPTAFYLCASSSTRWGWEQYFGPGTRLLVL.

There are a few counts of this clonotype. The chain joins TRBV2 to TRBJ1-1; D not resolved. The germline V gene encodes CDR1 SNHLY and CDR2 FYNNEI. The CDR3 is 14 amino acids. Trimming removed 6 bases from V and 2 bases from J, with 13 bases in between. The DNA for the CDR3 is TGTGCCAGCAGCGCTTTGGGAGGTAACACTGAAGCTTTCTTT. It encodes CASSALGGNTEAFF.

The chain carries TRBV4-1 and TRBJ1-2, with unresolved D. This CDR3 is 16 amino acids long. Trimming pared 0 bases from V and 2 bases from J, leaving 13 bases between. Per germline, CDR1 MGHRA and CDR2 YSYEKL. The CDR3 DNA follows: TGCGCCAGCAGCCAAGATTTCACGAGTAACAACTATGGCTACACCTTC. Translated: CASSQDFTSNNYGYTF.

The sample holds many counts of this clonotype. The J gene is TRBJ1-1, the V gene TRBV15; no definite D call. V was cut by 0 bases and J by 0 bases, with 8 bases left in between. The CDR3 sequence is 15 residues long. Looked up from germline, CDR1 is LNHNV and CDR2 is YYDKDF (reference sequence). CDR3 sequence: CATSRETSMNTEAFF. The CDR3 DNA follows: TGTGCCACCAGCAGAGAAACGTCAATGAACACTGAAGCTTTCTTT.

The sample holds many counts of this clonotype. V and J are TRBV30 and TRBJ1-2, with 9 bases lining up with TRBD1. After removal of 5 bases from V and 6 bases from J, the junction contained 13 bases not matched to a gene. The CDR3 spans 15 residues. Per germline, CDR1 GTSNPN and CDR2 SVGIG (reference sequence). DNA of the CDR3: TGTGCCTGGTCCACGCGCCATGGACAGGGGAATGGCTACACCTTC. Its protein is CAWSTRHGQGNGYTF.

The chain is built from TRBV29-1 and TRBJ2-7; a weak D match, TRBD2 (5 bases). Germline-derived CDR1 and CDR2 are SQVTM and ANQGSEA. The V end was cut by 4 bases, the J end by 3 bases, with 7 bases between. The CDR3 extends over 11 amino acids. The CDR3 loop is CSVVRDYEQYF. The CDR3 DNA reads as TGCAGCGTTGTGAGGGACTACGAGCAGTACTTC.

V is TRBV9 and J is TRBJ1-6; 11 bases line up with TRBD1. Germline V gene lookup returns CDR1 SGDLS and CDR2 YYNGEE. The CDR3 contains 18 residues. Trimming cost V 0 bases and J 6 bases; bases outside gene matches: 8. The CDR3 DNA sequence: TGTGCCAGCAGCGTAGGACTCCGGGACAGGGGGGTTAATTCACCCCTCCACTTT. It translates to CASSVGLRDRGVNSPLHF.

This clonotype was counted many times. The CDR3: CASSSGTGNEKLFF. CDR3 nucleotides: TGTGCCAGCAGCTCCGGGACAGGAAATGAAAAACTGTTTTTT. The chain has TRBV7-2 and TRBJ1-4, with 8 bases fitting TRBD1. The germline CDR1 and CDR2 sequences are SGHTA and FQGNSA. With 4 bases clipped from V and 5 bases from J, the junction kept 3 bases outside the gene matches. The CDR3 has 14 amino acids.

This clonotype was picked up many times. The V and J genes are TRBV4-1 and TRBJ1-1, with D perhaps TRBD1 (6 bases). The CDR3 has 14 residues. Trimming removed 0 bases at V and 5 bases at J, with 10 bases between. The germline CDR1 and CDR2 sequences are MGHRA and YSYEKL. The CDR3 reads CASSQEGRGTEAFF. DNA for the CDR3: TGCGCCAGCAGCCAAGAGGGGAGGGGGACTGAAGCTTTCTTT.

This clonotype was seen more than once but under ten times. V and J are TRBV4-1 and TRBJ1-1; no firm D call. The V end lost 4 bases, the J end lost 4 bases, and 16 bases lay between the germline ends. CDR1 MGHRA and CDR2 YSYEKL come from the germline V gene. The CDR3 consists of 15 residues. The CDR3 reads CASSRAEGWGTEAFF. The CDR3 coding sequence is TGCGCCAGCAGCCGGGCCGAGGGTTGGGGCACTGAAGCTTTCTTT.

This clonotype has at least ten counts. This chain's CDR3 is CASRQGSGTEAFF. The CDR3 DNA is TGTGCCAGCAGACAGGGGTCGGGCACTGAAGCTTTCTTT. The V and J genes are TRBV6-1 and TRBJ1-1, with 7 bases that match TRBD1. V lost 6 bases, J lost 4 bases, and 5 bases stayed unmatched. The CDR3 has 13 residues. The germline V gene encodes CDR1 MNHNS and CDR2 SASEGT.

Note on this clonotype: One junction end disagrees with the germline gene, perhaps due to a read error. This chain connects TRBV4-3 to TRBJ2-2; TRBD1 aligns across 8 bases. Per germline, CDR1 LGHNA and CDR2 YSLEER. This CDR3 spans 15 amino acids. This chain's CDR3 is CASSQGTGRTGELLF. In nucleotides, the CDR3 is TGCGCCAGCAGCCAAGGGACAGGGCGTACCGGGGAGCTACTTTTT.